This T cell receptor beta chain was obtained from a study of T-cell memory formation after mild COVID-19. Points from the study as a whole: CD4+ contracting clones were found mainly in CM and EM, and CD8+ ones in EMRA. Unconfirmed was the SARS-CoV-2 specificity of second-wave clones that peaked on day 37. Clones contracting over day 15 to 85 were CD4/CD8 balanced, with later expanders leaning CD4+.

TCRdb independently ran MiXCR on the 5' RACE reads; one entry per CDR3 protein. The sample yields about 270,000 distinct CDR3 sequences, roughly 15% seen once. This CDR3 is 11 amino acids long. The V gene lost 3 bases and the J gene lost 7 bases, with 4 bases spanning the gap. CDR1 and CDR2 from the germline V gene are DFQATT and SNEGSKA (reference sequence). A remark on this clonotype: Its target is unknown.

The rearrangement uses TRBV20-1 and TRBJ1-6; D ambiguous. The sequencing sample was made of PBMCs or a T cell subset sorted from them (not recorded which). The sequence was obtained from a man aged 18-30 years who had mild COVID-19 (a few samples of this study predate the infection). Cell type and time point are not known. CDR3 nucleotide sequence: TGCAGTGCTAGCTACAATTCACCCCTCCACTTT. Encoded protein: CSASYNSPLHF.